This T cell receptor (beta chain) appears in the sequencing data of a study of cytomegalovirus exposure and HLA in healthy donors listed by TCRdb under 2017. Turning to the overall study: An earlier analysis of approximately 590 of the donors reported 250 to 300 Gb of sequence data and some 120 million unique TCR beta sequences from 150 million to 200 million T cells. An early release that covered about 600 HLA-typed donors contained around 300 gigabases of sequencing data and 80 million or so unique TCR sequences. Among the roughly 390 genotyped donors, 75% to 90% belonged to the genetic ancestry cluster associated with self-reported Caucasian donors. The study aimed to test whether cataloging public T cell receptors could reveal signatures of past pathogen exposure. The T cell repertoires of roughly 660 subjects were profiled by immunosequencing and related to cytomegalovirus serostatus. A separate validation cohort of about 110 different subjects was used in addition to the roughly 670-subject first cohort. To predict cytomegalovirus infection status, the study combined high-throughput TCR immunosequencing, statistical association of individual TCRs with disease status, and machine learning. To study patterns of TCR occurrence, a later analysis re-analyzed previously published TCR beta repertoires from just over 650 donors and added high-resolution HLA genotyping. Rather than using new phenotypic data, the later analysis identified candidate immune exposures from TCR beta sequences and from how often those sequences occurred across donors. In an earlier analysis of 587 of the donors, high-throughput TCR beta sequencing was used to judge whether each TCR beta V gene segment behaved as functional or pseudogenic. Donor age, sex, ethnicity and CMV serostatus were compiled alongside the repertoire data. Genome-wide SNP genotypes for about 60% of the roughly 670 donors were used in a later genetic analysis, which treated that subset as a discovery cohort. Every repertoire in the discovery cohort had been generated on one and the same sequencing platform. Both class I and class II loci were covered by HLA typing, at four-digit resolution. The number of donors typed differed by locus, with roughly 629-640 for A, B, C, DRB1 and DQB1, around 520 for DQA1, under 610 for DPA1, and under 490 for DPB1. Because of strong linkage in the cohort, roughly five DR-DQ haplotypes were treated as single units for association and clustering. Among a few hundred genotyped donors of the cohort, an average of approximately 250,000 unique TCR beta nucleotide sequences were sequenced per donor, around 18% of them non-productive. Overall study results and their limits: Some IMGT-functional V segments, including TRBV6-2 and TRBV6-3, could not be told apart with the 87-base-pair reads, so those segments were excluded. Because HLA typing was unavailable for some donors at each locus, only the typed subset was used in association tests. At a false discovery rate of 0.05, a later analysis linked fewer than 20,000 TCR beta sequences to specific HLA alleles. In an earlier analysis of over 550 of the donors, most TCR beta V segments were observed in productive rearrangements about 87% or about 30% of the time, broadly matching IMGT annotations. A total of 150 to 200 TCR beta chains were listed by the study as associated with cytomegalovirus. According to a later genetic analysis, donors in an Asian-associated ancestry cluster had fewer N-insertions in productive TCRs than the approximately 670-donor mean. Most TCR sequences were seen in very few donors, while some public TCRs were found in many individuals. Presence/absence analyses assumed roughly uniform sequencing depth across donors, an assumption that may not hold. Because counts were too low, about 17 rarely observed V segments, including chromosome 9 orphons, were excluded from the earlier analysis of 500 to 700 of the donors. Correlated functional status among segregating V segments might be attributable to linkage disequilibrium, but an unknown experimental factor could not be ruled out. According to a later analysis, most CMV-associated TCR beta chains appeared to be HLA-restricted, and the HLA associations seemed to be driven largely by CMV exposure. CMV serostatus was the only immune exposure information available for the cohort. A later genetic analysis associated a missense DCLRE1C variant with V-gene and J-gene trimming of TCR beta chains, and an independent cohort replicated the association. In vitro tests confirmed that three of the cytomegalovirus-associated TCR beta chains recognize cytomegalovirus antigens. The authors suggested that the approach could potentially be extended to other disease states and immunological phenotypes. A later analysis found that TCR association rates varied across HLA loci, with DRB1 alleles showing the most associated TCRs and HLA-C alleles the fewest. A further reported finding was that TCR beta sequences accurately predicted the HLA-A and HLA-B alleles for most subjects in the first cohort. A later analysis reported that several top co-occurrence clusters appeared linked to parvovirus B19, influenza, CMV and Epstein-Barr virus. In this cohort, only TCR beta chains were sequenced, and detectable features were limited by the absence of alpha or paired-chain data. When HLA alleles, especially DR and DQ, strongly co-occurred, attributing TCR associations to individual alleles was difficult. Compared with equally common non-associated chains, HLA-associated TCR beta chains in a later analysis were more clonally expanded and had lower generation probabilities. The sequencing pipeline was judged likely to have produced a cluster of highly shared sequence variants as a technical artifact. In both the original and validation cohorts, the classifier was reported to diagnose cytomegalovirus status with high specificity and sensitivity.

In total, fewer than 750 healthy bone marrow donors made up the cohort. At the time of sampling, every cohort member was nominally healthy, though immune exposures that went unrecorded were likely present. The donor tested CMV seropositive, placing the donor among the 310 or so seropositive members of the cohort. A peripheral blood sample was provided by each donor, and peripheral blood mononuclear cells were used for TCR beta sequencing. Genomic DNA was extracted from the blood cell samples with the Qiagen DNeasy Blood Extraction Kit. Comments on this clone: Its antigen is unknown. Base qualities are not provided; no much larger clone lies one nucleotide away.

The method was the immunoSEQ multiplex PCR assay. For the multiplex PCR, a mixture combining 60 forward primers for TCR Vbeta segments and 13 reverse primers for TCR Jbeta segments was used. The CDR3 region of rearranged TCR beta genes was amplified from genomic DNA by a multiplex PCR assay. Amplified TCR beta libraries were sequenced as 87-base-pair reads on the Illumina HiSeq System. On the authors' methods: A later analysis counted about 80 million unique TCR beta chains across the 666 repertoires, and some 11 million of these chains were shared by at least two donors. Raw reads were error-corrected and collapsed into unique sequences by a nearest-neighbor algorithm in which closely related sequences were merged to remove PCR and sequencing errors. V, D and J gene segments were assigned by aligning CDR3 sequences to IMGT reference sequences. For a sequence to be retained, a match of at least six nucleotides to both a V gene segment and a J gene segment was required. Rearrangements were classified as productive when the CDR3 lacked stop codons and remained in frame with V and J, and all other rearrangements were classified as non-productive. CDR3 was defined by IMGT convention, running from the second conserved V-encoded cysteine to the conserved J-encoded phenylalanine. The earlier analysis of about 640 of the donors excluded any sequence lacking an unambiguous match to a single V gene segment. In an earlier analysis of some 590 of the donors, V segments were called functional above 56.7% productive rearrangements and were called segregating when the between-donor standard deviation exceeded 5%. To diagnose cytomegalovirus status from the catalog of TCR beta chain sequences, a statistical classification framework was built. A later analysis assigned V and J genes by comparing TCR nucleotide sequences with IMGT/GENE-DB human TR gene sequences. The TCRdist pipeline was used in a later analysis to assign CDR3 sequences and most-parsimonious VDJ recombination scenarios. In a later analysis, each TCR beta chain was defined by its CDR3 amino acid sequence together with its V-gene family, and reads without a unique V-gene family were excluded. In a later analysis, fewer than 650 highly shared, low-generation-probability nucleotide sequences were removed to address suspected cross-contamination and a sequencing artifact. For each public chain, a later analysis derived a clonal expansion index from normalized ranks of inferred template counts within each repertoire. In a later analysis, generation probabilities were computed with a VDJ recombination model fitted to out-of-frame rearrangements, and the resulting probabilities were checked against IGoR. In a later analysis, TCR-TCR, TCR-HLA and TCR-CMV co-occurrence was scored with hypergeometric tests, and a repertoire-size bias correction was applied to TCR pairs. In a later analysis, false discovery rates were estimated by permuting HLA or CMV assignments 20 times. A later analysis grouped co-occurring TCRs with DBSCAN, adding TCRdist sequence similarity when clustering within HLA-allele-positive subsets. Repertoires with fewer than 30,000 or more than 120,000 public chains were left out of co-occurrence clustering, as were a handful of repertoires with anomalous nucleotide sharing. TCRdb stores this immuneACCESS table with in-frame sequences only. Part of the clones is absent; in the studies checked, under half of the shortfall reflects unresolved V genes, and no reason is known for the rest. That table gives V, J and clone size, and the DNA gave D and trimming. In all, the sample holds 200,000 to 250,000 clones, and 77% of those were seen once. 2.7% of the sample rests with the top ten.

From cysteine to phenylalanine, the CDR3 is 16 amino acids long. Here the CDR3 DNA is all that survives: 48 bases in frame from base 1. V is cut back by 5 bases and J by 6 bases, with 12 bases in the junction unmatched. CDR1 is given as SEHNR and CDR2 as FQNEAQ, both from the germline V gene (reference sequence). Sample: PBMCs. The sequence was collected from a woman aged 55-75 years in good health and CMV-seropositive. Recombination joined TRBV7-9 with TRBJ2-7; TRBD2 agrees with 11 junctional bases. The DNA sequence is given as TGTGCCAGCAGCCCGGGGGTAGCGGGAGGGCTTTCCGAGCAGTACTTC. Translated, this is CASSPGVAGGLSEQYF.